The 3 T cell receptor beta chains given below trace back to one sample, sequenced in a study of blood T cell repertoires in COVID-19. The assay was immunoSEQ multiplex PCR, and TCRdb's table has in-frame clones only and misses some. The sample gives roughly 32,000 clones, 85% to 90% of which show up once; approximately 40% is in the top ten. The source material was peripheral blood. The source of these receptors is a man in his sixties with active or convalescent COVID-19.

This rearrangement joins TRBV10-3 to TRBJ2-2; TRBD2 aligns across 7 bases. V was pared by 10 bases and J by 3 bases, with 8 bases of the junction left unmatched. Germline V CDR1 and CDR2: ENHRY, SYGVKD. CDR3 size: 14 residues. CDR3 in amino acids: CASKRGLDTGELFF. The CDR3, as DNA: TGTGCCAGCAAGCGGGGTCTGGACACCGGGGAGCTGTTTTTT.

The chain uses TRBV6-1 and TRBJ1-6; tentative D call: TRBD1 (5 bases). The germline gives CDR1 MNHNS, CDR2 SASEGT. The V and J ends lost 2 bases and 3 bases respectively, with 14 bases between them. CDR3 length: 17 amino acids. CDR3 sequence: CASSENLETVYNSPLHF. DNA for the CDR3: TGTGCCAGCAGTGAAAACTTGGAGACAGTCTATAATTCACCCCTCCACTTT.

The J gene is TRBJ2-5, the V gene TRBV12-3 or TRBV12-4; no clear D gene. CDR3 length: 11 amino acids. Trimming removed 6 bases at V and 0 bases at J, with 2 bases between. Here the CDR3 DNA reads TGTGCCAGCAGCTACCAAGAGACCCAGTACTTC. Translating it yields CASSYQETQYF.